The 3 T cell receptor beta chains below come from one sample, sequenced in a study of blood T cell repertoires in COVID-19. Using immunoSEQ multiplex PCR, the repertoire was profiled, and TCRdb retains in-frame clones only, with some absent. The sample has about 190,000 clones; more than 75% are singletons. Material for sequencing was peripheral blood. The receptors stem from a man aged 35-49 years with active or convalescent COVID-19.

The chain couples TRBV5-1 to TRBJ1-6; 9 bases map to TRBD1. This CDR3 spans 17 amino acids. Germline V gene data show CDR1 as SGHRS and CDR2 as YFSETQ. V dropped 0 bases and J dropped 7; count of bases not matched to a gene: 8. DNA of the CDR3: TGCGCCAGCAGCTTGGCCGGGGGACAGGGAAGGAATTCACCCCTCCACTTT. Translated, it gives CASSLAGGQGRNSPLHF.

The chain joins TRBV4-3 to TRBJ2-7; TRBD1 is a possible D gene (5 bases). V was shortened by 5 bases and J by 0 bases, with 11 bases between the two germline ends. CDR3 length: 14 amino acids. Germline V gene data show CDR1 as LGHNA and CDR2 as YSLEER. CDR3 loop: CASSLDTFSYEQYF. The CDR3 DNA reads TGCGCCAGCAGCTTGGACACATTCTCCTACGAGCAGTACTTC.

J is TRBJ2-1 and V is TRBV5-4; D is perhaps TRBD2 (6 bases). V was clipped by 4 bases and J by 5 bases, with 13 bases between them. The CDR3 consists of 14 residues. Germline lookup yields CDR1 SGHNT and CDR2 YYREEE (reference sequence). CDR3 residues: CASSPSGSHNEQFF. The CDR3 DNA reads as TGTGCCAGCAGCCCCTCCGGGAGTCACAATGAGCAGTTCTTC. Variable domain in full (rest from reference TRBV5-4 and TRBJ2-1): ETGVTQSPTHLIKTRGQQVTLRCSSQSGHNTVSWYQQALGQGPQFIFQYYREEENGRGNFPPRFSGLQFPNYSSELNVNALELDDSALYLCASSPSGSHNEQFFGPGTRLTVL.